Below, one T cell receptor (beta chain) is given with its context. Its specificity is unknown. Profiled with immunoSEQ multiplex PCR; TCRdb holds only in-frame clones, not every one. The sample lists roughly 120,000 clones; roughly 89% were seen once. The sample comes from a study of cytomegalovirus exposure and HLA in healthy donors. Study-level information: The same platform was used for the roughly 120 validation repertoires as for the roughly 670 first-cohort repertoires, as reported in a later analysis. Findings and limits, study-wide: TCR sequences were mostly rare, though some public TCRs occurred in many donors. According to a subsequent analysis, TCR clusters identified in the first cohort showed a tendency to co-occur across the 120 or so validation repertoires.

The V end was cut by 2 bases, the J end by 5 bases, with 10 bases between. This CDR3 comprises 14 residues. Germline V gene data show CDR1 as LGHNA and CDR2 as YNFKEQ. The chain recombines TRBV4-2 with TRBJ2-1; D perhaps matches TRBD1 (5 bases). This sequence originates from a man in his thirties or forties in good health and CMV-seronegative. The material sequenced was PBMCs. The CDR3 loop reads CASSQSRTNNEQFF. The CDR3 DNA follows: TGTGCCAGCAGCCAAAGCCGGACAAACAATGAGCAGTTCTTC.